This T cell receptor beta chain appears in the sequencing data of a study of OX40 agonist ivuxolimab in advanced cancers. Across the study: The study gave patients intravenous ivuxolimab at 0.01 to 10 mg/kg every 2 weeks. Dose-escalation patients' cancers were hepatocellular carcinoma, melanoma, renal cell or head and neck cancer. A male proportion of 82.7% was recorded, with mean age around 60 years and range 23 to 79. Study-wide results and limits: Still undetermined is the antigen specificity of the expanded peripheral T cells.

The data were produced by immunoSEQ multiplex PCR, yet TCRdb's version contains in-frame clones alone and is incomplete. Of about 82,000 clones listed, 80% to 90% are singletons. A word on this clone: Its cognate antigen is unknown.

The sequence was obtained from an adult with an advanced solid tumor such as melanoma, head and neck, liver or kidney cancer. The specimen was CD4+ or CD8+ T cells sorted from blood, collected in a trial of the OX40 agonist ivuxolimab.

The DNA of the CDR3 is TGTGCCAGCAGCGGCGGGGCGGCGCGCAATCAGCCCCAGCATTTT. Translating gives CASSGGAARNQPQHF. The V and J genes are TRBV7-2 and TRBJ1-5; possible D gene TRBD1, 5 bases. The germline V gene encodes CDR1 SGHTA and CDR2 FQGNSA. This CDR3 contains 15 residues. V was clipped by 5 bases and J by 2 bases, with 13 bases between them. Full variable domain (outside the CDR3, taken from reference TRBV7-2 and TRBJ1-5): GAGVSQSPSNKVTEKGKDVELRCDPISGHTALYWYRQSLGQGLEFLIYFQGNSAPDKSGLPSDRFSAERTGGSVSTLTIQRTQQEDSAVYLCASSGGAARNQPQHFGDGTRLSIL.